The clone carrying this TCR beta chain was counted ten times or more. Its antigen is not identified. UMIs were added to TCR cDNA along with a universal primer site when it was made by 5'RACE template switching. TCRdb used MiXCR to reprocess the 5' RACE reads, holding one entry per CDR3 protein. This sample has about 500,000 distinct CDR3 sequences, with less than 20% found just once. This CDR3 has 13 amino acids. Germline assignment: CDR1 SGDLS and CDR2 YYNGEE. Trimming removed 6 bases from V and 2 bases from J, with 11 bases in between. This specimen belongs to a study of T cells after yellow fever vaccination. In the study overall: Preparation of fractions with low cell numbers was performed using SMART-Seq v4 Ultra Low Input.

Notes on the study in general: Most clones from primary vaccination resurfaced after the booster (around 97% CD4, 88% CD8).

This sample comprised PBMCs, obtained 5 days after the first yellow fever vaccination. The V gene is TRBV9, the J gene TRBJ2-5, with D perhaps given as TRBD1 or TRBD2 (5 bases each). The TCR originated in a man aged 18 to 35 who received the YFV17D yellow fever vaccine. The CDR3 loop reads CASNRDGQETQYF. The CDR3 nucleotides read TGTGCCAGCAACCGGGACGGACAAGAGACCCAGTACTTC.